The 20 T cell receptor beta chains reported below all come from one sample, sequenced in a study of T-cell reconstitution after alpha-beta-depleted transplantation in children. Unique molecular identifiers were used in preparing the TCRbeta library. Each CDR3 protein gets one entry after TCRdb re-called the PCR reads with MiXCR. Among thousands of distinct CDR3 sequences, about 13% were seen once, and the ten largest hold around 50%. The source was PBMCs, mostly from graft donor cells, collected 60 days after TCRalphabeta/CD19-depleted stem cell transplant. These receptors originate from a patient aged 2 to 9 who had a stem cell transplant for inherited bone marrow failure, so the T cells may come from the graft donor.

This clonotype was seen repeatedly, ten times or more. CDR3 nucleotide sequence: TGCGCCAGCAGCCAAGGAGGAGCGGGGGGCGGCACAGATACGCAGTATTTT. Encoded protein: CASSQGGAGGGTDTQYF. The rearrangement joins TRBV4-1 to TRBJ2-3, with 9 positions matching TRBD2. Germline V gene lookup returns CDR1 MGHRA and CDR2 YSYEKL. The CDR3 length is 17 residues. After removal of 1 base from V and 1 base from J, the junction contained 6 bases not matched to a gene.

This clonotype was seen at least ten times. This chain uses TRBV28 with TRBJ1-6, with TRBD1 matching 9 bases. Trimming at V came to 6 bases and at J to 10 bases, leaving 7 bases not matched to a gene. The CDR3 loop spans 14 amino acids. Germline V CDR1 and CDR2: MDHEN, SYDVKM. Written as DNA, the CDR3 is TGTGCCAGCAGGCTCACAGGGGGCTGGTCACCCCTCCACTTT. The encoded protein is CASRLTGGWSPLHF.

This clonotype came up many times. The V call is TRBV28, the J call TRBJ2-2, with D possibly being TRBD2 (5 bases). This CDR3 is 13 amino acids long. Trimming pared 3 bases from V and 5 bases from J, leaving 7 bases between. Per the germline V gene, CDR1 is MDHEN and CDR2 is SYDVKM. The CDR3 loop is CASSFRGTGELFF. The CDR3 DNA reads as TGTGCCAGCAGTTTTCGGGGAACCGGGGAGCTGTTTTTT. The whole variable domain, filled in from reference TRBV28 and TRBJ2-2, reads DVKVTQSSRYLVKRTGEKVFLECVQDMDHENMFWYRQDPGLGLRLIYFSYDVKMKEKGDIPEGYSVSREKKERFSLILESASTNQTSMYLCASSFRGTGELFFGEGSRLTVL.

The rearrangement uses TRBV19 and TRBJ2-2, with TRBD2 matching 9 bases. This CDR3 comprises 17 residues. Germline V gives CDR1 LNHDA, CDR2 SQIVND (reference sequence). The V segment lost 5 bases and the J segment 3 bases; nucleotides outside the gene matches: 10. The CDR3 nucleotides read TGTGCCAGTAGTGGGTCCAGACTAGCGGTTGACACCGGGGAGCTGTTTTTT. Translating gives CASSGSRLAVDTGELFF.

This clonotype was observed at least ten times. V usage is TRBV20-1 and J usage is TRBJ2-7, with TRBD2 matching over 11 bases. The length of the CDR3 is 19 residues. V lost 1 base, J lost 3 bases, and 17 bases stayed unmatched. CDR1 DFQATT and CDR2 SNEGSKA come from the germline V gene (reference sequence). CDR3 in amino acids: CSARAISVSGRASLYEQYF. CDR3 in DNA: TGCAGTGCTAGAGCCATTTCGGTTAGCGGGAGGGCCTCACTCTACGAGCAGTACTTC.

This clonotype was counted once. This sequence joins TRBV5-6 and TRBJ2-7; tentatively, D is TRBD1 (5 bases). Germline CDR1 and CDR2: SGHDT and YYEEEE. The CDR3 extends over 13 amino acids. Deletions cut 3 bases from V and 0 bases from J, with 7 bases between. The DNA for the CDR3 is TGTGCCAGCAGCTCAGGGCCCTCCTACGAGCAGTACTTC. Translated, it gives CASSSGPSYEQYF.

This clonotype came up many times. DNA for the CDR3: TGTGCCAGCAGCGATACCGGGACTAGCGGGAGGGCGTCCGAGCAGTACTTC. The encoded protein is CASSDTGTSGRASEQYF. V gene TRBV7-9 combines with J gene TRBJ2-7, with 16 bases matching TRBD2. The trim removed 5 bases at V and 6 bases at J, leaving 10 bases unmatched. The germline CDR1 and CDR2 sequences are SEHNR and FQNEAQ (reference sequence). This CDR3 is 17 amino acids long.

This clonotype was observed at least ten times. This chain uses TRBV3-1 with TRBJ2-5; D is possibly TRBD1 (5 bases). The V and J ends lost 0 bases and 1 base respectively, with 9 bases between them. Germline lookup yields CDR1 LGHDT and CDR2 YNNKEL (reference sequence). CDR3 size: 15 residues. In DNA form, the CDR3 reads TGTGCCAGCAGCCAAGAATGGGGCCTCCAAGAGACCCAGTACTTC. Its translation: CASSQEWGLQETQYF.

This clonotype has ten or more counts. The chain uses TRBV6-1 and TRBJ2-7; possible D gene TRBD1, 6 bases. Germline CDR1 is MNHNS and CDR2 is SASEGT. There are 12 residues in the CDR3. Trimming left V 4 bases short and J 2 bases short, with 6 bases between. This CDR3 reads CASSGDTYEQYF. The CDR3 DNA reads as TGTGCCAGCAGTGGGGACACCTACGAGCAGTACTTC.

This clonotype was seen at least ten times. The CDR3 region has the DNA TGTGCCAGCAGTCAAGACAGGCCCCAAGAGACCCAGTACTTC. Translated, it gives CASSQDRPQETQYF. The chain links TRBV6-1 to TRBJ2-5; possibly TRBD1 for D (6 bases). The germline V gene has CDR1 MNHNS and CDR2 SASEGT. This CDR3 contains 14 residues. Deletions cut 5 bases from V and 1 base from J, with 11 bases between.

This clonotype was seen many times. The gene calls are TRBV7-9 and TRBJ2-7; D not resolved. Trimming left V 6 bases short and J 0 bases short, with 12 bases between. The CDR3 loop spans 14 amino acids. Germline V gene data show CDR1 as SEHNR and CDR2 as FQNEAQ (reference sequence). The CDR3 sequence is CASRKFWDSYEQYF. The CDR3 nucleotides are TGTGCCAGCAGGAAGTTTTGGGACTCCTACGAGCAGTACTTC.

This clonotype was observed many times. This rearrangement joins TRBV12-3 or TRBV12-4 to TRBJ1-3; D not resolved. The CDR3 is 14 residues long. V dropped 3 bases and J dropped 2 bases, with 8 bases sitting between them. CDR3 sequence (DNA): TGTGCCAGCAGTTTGGTCCCCACTGGAAACACCATATATTTT. This encodes CASSLVPTGNTIYF.

This clonotype was seen at least ten times. The chain links TRBV7-8 to TRBJ2-3; D is unclear. CDR1 is SGHVS and CDR2 is FQNEAQ in the germline V gene. Trimming left V 1 base short and J 0 bases short, with 5 bases between. CDR3 length equals 14 residues. The CDR3 sequence: CASSLEGSTDTQYF. In nucleotides, the CDR3 is TGTGCCAGCAGCTTAGAAGGTAGCACAGATACGCAGTATTTT.

This clonotype was recorded at least ten times. The V and J genes are TRBV20-1 and TRBJ2-7; D gene unclear. The CDR3 runs 14 residues. The germline CDR1 and CDR2 sequences are DFQATT and SNEGSKA (reference sequence). Trimming removed 6 bases from V and 4 bases from J, with 19 bases in between. Here the CDR3 DNA reads TGCAGTGCCATGATCGGGCCGGGCCCTTACGAGCAGTACTTC. This sequence encodes CSAMIGPGPYEQYF.

In its sample, this clonotype was seen many times. The chain links TRBV7-9 to TRBJ2-1; 9 positions agree with TRBD1. This CDR3 comprises 15 residues. V trimming: 5 bases; J trimming: 8 bases; junction bases outside the gene matches: 10. Germline V gene lookup returns CDR1 SEHNR and CDR2 FQNEAQ (reference sequence). The CDR3 DNA is TGTGCCAGCAGCCCCCGGGACAGGGCCTTCTATGAGCAGTTCTTC. Translating it yields CASSPRDRAFYEQFF. The variable domain in full, completed from reference TRBV7-9 and TRBJ2-1, reads DTGVSQNPRHKITKRGQNVTFRCDPISEHNRLYWYRQTLGQGPEFLTYFQNEAQLEKSRLLSDRFSAERPKGSFSTLEIQRTEQGDSAMYLCASSPRDRAFYEQFFGPGTRLTVL.

This clonotype was observed at least ten times. This chain links TRBV4-3 with TRBJ1-5, with 7 bases aligning to TRBD1. This CDR3 is 15 amino acids long. CDR1 and CDR2 (germline): LGHNA, YSLEER. Trimming cost V 1 base and J 3 bases; bases outside gene matches: 3. The CDR3 DNA reads as TGCGCCAGCAGCCAAGGTCAGGGGGACAATCAGCCCCAGCATTTT. Translated: CASSQGQGDNQPQHF.

This clonotype is medium-sized (0.01 to 0.1%) within its sample. The J gene is TRBJ2-5, the V gene TRBV10-3; no firm D call. V gave up 0 bases and J gave up 4 bases, with 3 bases separating them. This CDR3 contains 12 residues. Germline CDR1 and CDR2: ENHRY and SYGVKD. The CDR3 is CAISESRETQYF. In nucleotides, the CDR3 is TGTGCCATCAGTGAGTCTCGAGAGACCCAGTACTTC.

This clonotype was seen many times. This rearrangement joins TRBV30 to TRBJ2-5; D not resolved. Trimming shortened V by 3 bases and J by 7 bases, and 9 bases separated the two germline ends. The CDR3 is 11 amino acids. Germline V gene lookup returns CDR1 GTSNPN and CDR2 SVGIG (reference sequence). The CDR3 DNA sequence: TGTGCCTGGAGGACCACATTGACCCAGTACTTC. As protein: CAWRTTLTQYF. Variable domain in full (rest from reference TRBV30 and TRBJ2-5): SQTIHQWPATLVQPVGSPLSLECTVEGTSNPNLYWYRQAAGRGLQLLFYSVGIGQISSEVPQNLSASRPQDRQFILSSKKLLLSDSGFYLCAWRTTLTQYFGPGTRLLVL.

This clonotype came up many times. For the CDR3, the DNA is TGCAGTGCTAGACAGGGAATGAACACTGAAGCTTTCTTT. Amino acid sequence: CSARQGMNTEAFF. The rearrangement links TRBV20-1 to TRBJ1-1, with a weak D call TRBD1 (5 bases). V dropped 2 bases and J dropped 0 bases, with 7 bases sitting between them. Germline CDR1 DFQATT, CDR2 SNEGSKA (reference sequence). The CDR3 covers 13 residues.

This clonotype was seen many times. This chain joins TRBV20-1 and TRBJ2-7; D might be TRBD2 (6 bases). Trimming cost V 5 bases and J 4 bases, with 9 bases left between them. CDR3 size: 11 residues. Germline-derived CDR1 and CDR2 are DFQATT and SNEGSKA (reference sequence). CDR3 nucleotides: TGCAGTGCTGGGCGGGGATACGAGCAGTACTTC. This gives the protein CSAGRGYEQYF.